These T cell receptor beta chains were read from a single sample in a study of response to subunit inactivated influenza vaccine. TCRdb re-analysed the RT-PCR reads in MiXCR, keeping a single row per CDR3 protein. The table lists some 850,000 distinct CDR3 sequences, around 20% of them singletons. Specimen: PBMCs from blood, collected around 5 days after vaccination. The receptors derive from a man in his forties or fifties who received an inactivated influenza vaccine. The conserved cysteine and the conserved F or W are not part of the CDR3 here. Fields, in order: CDR3 protein, V gene.

CDR3: ATSGTPGQGVYGYT
V: TRBV24-1

CDR3: ASSWEGNGNYGYT
V: TRBV12-3/TRBV12-4

CDR3: SAGFTSGSRYEQY
V: TRBV20-1

CDR3: ASSEGGWQETQY
V: TRBV25-1

CDR3: ASSPGGGLYNEQF
V: TRBV7-8

CDR3: ASQQPRLGPTDTQY
V: TRBV7-8

CDR3: ASSSSGQGAEQY
V: TRBV7-9

CDR3: AWSPSPYEQY
V: TRBV30

CDR3: SARRLVDGEQF
V: TRBV20-1

CDR3: SAREHSLNEQF
V: TRBV20-1

CDR3: ASSGRPGTGKTLYEQY
V: TRBV6-1

CDR3: ASSLTAGPRNEQF
V: TRBV7-2

CDR3: SVELGVAVQETQY
V: TRBV29-1

CDR3: ASSYTGQGNSPLH
V: TRBV28

CDR3: SARVNPPGGGGELF
V: TRBV20-1

CDR3: SARQHNRVHQPQH
V: TRBV20-1

CDR3: ASSFGGIRNTEAF
V: TRBV12-3/TRBV12-4

CDR3: SANIPYNEQF
V: TRBV20-1

CDR3: ASSLSSTDTQY
V: TRBV7-2

CDR3: SARQGWGYT
V: TRBV20-1

CDR3: ASSQDASGTWSPLH
V: TRBV4-1

CDR3: ASQANYNEQF
V: TRBV5-1

CDR3: ATMPTKEETQY
V: TRBV15